These 7 T cell receptor beta chains were sequenced from one sample in a study of cytomegalovirus exposure and HLA in healthy donors. Researchers ran the PCR with 60 Vbeta and 13 Jbeta primers. Profiling relied on immunoSEQ multiplex PCR, and the TCRdb table lists in-frame clones only, not all of them. The sample comprises 150,000 to 200,000 clones, about four fifths of which are singletons, and over 0.65% rests with the top ten. Specimen: PBMCs. The receptor source for this set is a woman younger than 30 in good health and CMV-seronegative.

The gene calls are TRBV9 and TRBJ1-3; 10 bases match TRBD1. Germline assignment: CDR1 SGDLS and CDR2 YYNGEE. The CDR3 is 18 amino acids. The ends lost 0 bases at V and 3 bases at J; junction bases unmatched: 9. The CDR3 DNA is TGTGCCAGCAGCGTAGTAGCCGGGGGACAGGGGTATGGAAACACCATATATTTT. This gives the protein CASSVVAGGQGYGNTIYF.

This chain joins TRBV6-1 and TRBJ2-7, with D perhaps TRBD1 (5 bases). Germline V CDR1 and CDR2: MNHNS, SASEGT. With 4 bases removed from V and 3 bases from J, the gap between germline ends came to 16 bases. This CDR3 has 15 amino acids. The CDR3 bases are TGTGCCAGCAGTGCCGACTCGACAGTTATCTACGAGCAGTACTTC. It codes for CASSADSTVIYEQYF.

About this clone: A read error may account for a junction end that differs from germline. DNA of the CDR3: TGTGCTAGCAGCTTAGATATCACCGGGGAGCTGTTTTTT. Protein product: CASSLDITGELFF. The chain joins TRBV7-7 to TRBJ2-2; D is ambiguous. The CDR3 length is 13 residues. Germline V gives CDR1 SSHAT, CDR2 FNYEAQ (reference sequence). Based on the CDR3 plus reference TRBV7-7 and TRBJ2-2, the full variable domain is GAGVSQSPRYKVTKRGQDVTLRCDPISSHATLYWYQQALGQGPEFLTYFNYEAQPDKSGLPSDRFSAERPEGSISTLTIQRTEQRDSAMYRCASSLDITGELFFGEGSRLTVL.

DNA for the CDR3: TGTGCCAGTAGTAAGGGACAGAGCTCCTACGAGCAGTACTTC. Its protein is CASSKGQSSYEQYF. The genes are TRBV19 and TRBJ2-7; 7 nucleotides agree with TRBD1. The trim removed 4 bases at V and 0 bases at J, leaving 3 bases unmatched. Germline values: CDR1 LNHDA, CDR2 SQIVND (reference sequence). This CDR3 is built from 14 residues.

This clone turned up a few times. The chain carries TRBV29-1 and TRBJ1-2, with 9 bases lining up with TRBD1. Germline-derived CDR1 and CDR2 are SQVTM and ANQGSEA. Losses at the gene ends were 4 bases for V and 3 bases for J; bases not matched to a gene: 0. The CDR3 is 12 residues long. In nucleotides, the CDR3 is TGCAGCGTTGGACAGGGGGACTATGGCTACACCTTC. The encoded protein is CSVGQGDYGYTF.

The rearrangement uses TRBV7-9 and TRBJ2-1; 8 nucleotides agree with TRBD2. The length of the CDR3 is 15 residues. V trimming: 5 bases; J trimming: 2 bases; junction bases outside the gene matches: 5. The germline V gene encodes CDR1 SEHNR and CDR2 FQNEAQ (reference sequence). CDR3 amino acids: CASSESGRPYNEQFF. CDR3 sequence (DNA): TGTGCCAGCAGCGAGAGCGGGAGACCCTACAATGAGCAGTTCTTC.

The chain joins TRBV4-1 to TRBJ2-1; 11 nucleotides align to TRBD2. Unmatched junction bases numbered 5, after V lost 5 bases and J lost 2 bases. The germline gives CDR1 MGHRA, CDR2 YSYEKL. This CDR3 has 16 residues. The CDR3 is CASSKGTSGTYNEQFF. In nucleotides, the CDR3 is TGCGCCAGCAGCAAGGGGACTAGCGGAACCTACAATGAGCAGTTCTTC.